The source of this TCR beta chain is a study of T cells in Graves' hyperthyroidism and ophthalmopathy. This CDR3 has 16 residues. Germline assignment: CDR1 MNHEY and CDR2 SMNVEV (reference sequence). V shed 5 bases, J shed 6 bases, and the junction held 10 bases outside the gene matches. This clonotype has at least ten counts. The antigen is undetermined. Amplified regions were TCR beta CDR3 sequences from RNA transcripts. A first-round RT-PCR of the TCR CDR3 used the HTBI primer set. TCRdb recomputed calls from the multiplex PCR reads with MiXCR, one row per CDR3 protein. The sample holds 730,000 or so distinct CDR3 sequences, around a sixth seen once. The study, taken as a whole, reports: The blood repertoire included most of the expanded thyroid clonotypes above 0.001.

The sequenced sample was blood. The chain is built from TRBV27 and TRBJ2-2; 9 nucleotides match TRBD1. The clonotype comes from a woman between 45 and 60 years old with Graves' hyperthyroidism that later progressed to Graves' ophthalmopathy. CDR3 nucleotides: TGTGCCAGCAGTGTTTCCGGGACAGGGTTTCCCGGGGAGCTGTTTTTT. Translating gives CASSVSGTGFPGELFF.